These 8 T cell receptor beta chains were sequenced from one sample in a study of blood T cells in healthy people across ages. Primed by a sample-barcoded 5' primer and a J-beta primer mix, a second PCR proceeded for 7 to 11 cycles. TCRdb re-called the 5' RACE reads with MiXCR, one entry per CDR3 protein. The table records 600,000 or so distinct CDR3 sequences, 25% to 30% of them present only once. Material for sequencing was blood. The receptors shown here come from a woman older than 75 in good health.

This rearrangement joins TRBV5-1 to TRBJ2-3; tentatively, D is TRBD1 (5 bases). This CDR3 has 14 amino acids. V lost 4 bases, J lost 0 bases, and 9 bases lay in between. The germline V gene has CDR1 SGHRS and CDR2 YFSETQ. The CDR3 sequence is CASSQGRSTDTQYF. CDR3 nucleotide sequence: TGCGCCAGCAGCCAGGGAAGGAGCACAGATACGCAGTATTTT.

Turning to this clonotype: A read error may explain this, as a much larger clone is one base away. This chain uses TRBV2 with TRBJ2-5; no reliable D call. The germline CDR1 and CDR2 sequences are SNHLY and FYNNEI. This CDR3 has 10 amino acids. V lost 1 base and J 11 bases, leaving 5 bases between the germline ends. CDR3: CASSEDGQYF. CDR3 in DNA: TGTGCCAGCAGTGAAGACGGGCAGTACTTC.

This clonotype has a handful of counts. Written as DNA, the CDR3 is TGTGCCTGGAGTCGTGAACAGGCGAACACTGAAGCTTTCTTT. Its translation is CAWSREQANTEAFF. This chain connects TRBV30 to TRBJ1-1; D is perhaps TRBD1 (5 bases). Looked up from germline, CDR1 is GTSNPN and CDR2 is SVGIG (reference sequence). This CDR3 contains 14 residues. The V end lost 2 bases, the J end lost 1 base, and 11 bases lay between the germline ends. Full variable domain (rest looked up from reference TRBV30 and TRBJ1-1): SQTIHQWPATLVQPVGSPLSLECTVEGTSNPNLYWYRQAAGRGLQLLFYSVGIGQISSEVPQNLSASRPQDRQFILSSKKLLLSDSGFYLCAWSREQANTEAFFGQGTRLTVV.

At least ten counts were recorded for this clonotype. This rearrangement joins TRBV7-2 to TRBJ2-7; D is unclear. The CDR3 consists of 15 residues. Germline CDR1 reads SGHTA; CDR2 reads FQGNSA. Trimming removed 2 bases from V and 3 bases from J, with 14 bases in between. CDR3 sequence: CASSLSFNVGYEQYF. The CDR3 nucleotides read TGTGCCAGCAGCTTAAGTTTTAACGTAGGCTACGAGCAGTACTTC.

This clonotype is a singleton in its sample. The chain has TRBV7-8 and TRBJ1-2, with D maybe TRBD1 (5 bases). CDR1 and CDR2 from the germline V gene are SGHVS and FQNEAQ. The CDR3 length is 16 residues. The V end was cut by 3 bases, the J end by 8 bases, with 22 bases between. The CDR3 coding sequence is TGTGCCAGCAGCTTCCCTACCGGGACCCAAAGCGGGGGCTACACCTTC. As protein: CASSFPTGTQSGGYTF. The whole variable domain, filled in from reference TRBV7-8 and TRBJ1-2, reads GAGVSQSPRYKVAKRGQDVALRCDPISGHVSLFWYQQALGQGPEFLTYFQNEAQLDKSGLPSDRFFAERPEGSVSTLKIQRTQQEDSAVYLCASSFPTGTQSGGYTFGSGTRLTVV.

The sample holds many counts of this clonotype. The chain joins TRBV2 to TRBJ2-5; no firm D call. CDR3 length: 11 residues. CDR1 SNHLY and CDR2 FYNNEI come from the germline V gene. Between the trimmed V and J ends, which lost 7 bases and 5 bases, there was a span of 8 bases. The CDR3 DNA follows: TGTGCCAGCACGTCGTCGGAGACCCAGTACTTC. Translating gives CASTSSETQYF.

As to this clonotype: Possible read error: a much larger clone is one base away. The rearrangement joins TRBV7-2 to TRBJ1-6, with 8 bases lining up with TRBD1. The CDR3 contains 16 residues. CDR1 SGHTA and CDR2 FQGNSA come from the germline V gene. CDR3 bases: TGTGCCAGCAGCTTAGTAGCACAGGGGGGTCATTCACCCCCCCACTTT. Translating gives CASSLVAQGGHSPPHF.

On this clonotype itself: One end of the junction is discordant with germline, which a read error may explain. The chain is built from TRBV15 and TRBJ1-1, with 9 nucleotides matching TRBD1. This CDR3 is built from 19 residues. CDR1 and CDR2 (germline): LNHNV, YYDKDF (reference sequence). The CDR3: CVTSRVNILTGGMNTEAFF. DNA for the CDR3: TGTGTCACCAGCAGAGTAAATATATTGACAGGGGGAATGAACACTGAAGCTTTCTTT. Combining the CDR3 with reference TRBV15 and TRBJ1-1 gives the whole variable domain DAMVIQNPRYQVTQFGKPVTLSCSQTLNHNVMYWYQQKSSQAPKLLFHYYDKDFNNEADTPDNFQSRRPNTSFCFLDIRSPGLGDTAMYLCVTSRVNILTGGMNTEAFFGQGTRLTVV.